One T cell receptor (beta chain) is described in this entry. Its matching antigen is unknown. A read error may explain this, as a much larger clone is one base away. The sample comes from a study of blood T cells in healthy people across ages. Regarding the study as a whole: In older individuals, TCR beta diversity per million T cells was lower, falling roughly linearly with age.

Germline CDR1 DFQATT, CDR2 SNEGSKA (reference sequence). V was shortened by 6 bases and J by 0 bases, with 12 bases between the two germline ends. This CDR3 region has 14 residues. Primers used in a second PCR of about 7 to 11 cycles were a sample-barcoded 5' primer and a J-beta primer mix. TCRdb recomputed calls from the 5' RACE reads with MiXCR, one row per CDR3 protein. Of 630,000 or so distinct CDR3 sequences listed, about 30% are singletons. Researchers isolated at least 7 million PBMCs per sample. The genes are TRBV20-1 and TRBJ2-1, with no clear D. The sample taken for sequencing was blood. The sequence was collected from a woman aged 80 or over in good health. The CDR3 nucleotides read TGCAGTGCCGTAGCCCATGGCTCCTACAATGAGCAGTTCTTC. Translating gives CSAVAHGSYNEQFF.